What follows describes a single TCR beta chain. The target antigen is unknown. Generated by immunoSEQ multiplex PCR, the TCRdb table keeps only in-frame clones and is missing some. The sample yields some 47,000 clones, 81% seen once. From germline, CDR1 is SGHTA and CDR2 FQGNSA. V lost 4 bases and J lost 5, with 14 bases in between. The CDR3 spans 15 residues. This sample was included in a study of a mutant IDH1 vaccine in newly diagnosed glioma. Background on the study: Patients received vaccination from 4-6 weeks after radiotherapy alone, or with temozolomide cycles. Patients' prior therapy spanned radiotherapy, temozolomide, or both; most underwent both.

Time point in this sample: week 35, safety follow-up. Each dose delivered 300 ug of mutant IDH1 20-mer peptide subcutaneously with imiquimod. Eight vaccinations were given in weeks 1, 3, 5, 7, 11, 15, 19 and 23. New WHO grade 3 or 4 IDH1-mutant, ATRX-lost astrocytomas were present in all donors. The specimen was PBMCs, collected from a glioma patient whose treatment included an IDH1 peptide vaccine. This TCR came from a woman in her forties with glioma. Some clones in this sample may be carry-over from other donors' samples. The chain couples TRBV7-2 to TRBJ1-4; TRBD1 is a possible D gene (6 bases). The DNA of the CDR3 is TGTGCCAGCAGCTCCGCAGGGGTGGGGAATGAAAAACTGTTTTTT. Translation: CASSSAGVGNEKLFF.